These 5 T cell receptor beta chains were all obtained from the same sample, sequenced in a study of breast tumors, draining lymph nodes, adjacent tissues. Axillary draining lymph nodes of breast cancer patients supplied the node samples. TCRdb fed the multiplex PCR reads into MiXCR, producing one record per CDR3 protein. The sample holds around 170,000 distinct CDR3 sequences, approximately 30% seen once. Sequencing was carried out using axillary lymph node tissue. The source is a female donor with breast cancer. Some clones in this sample may be carry-over from other donors' samples.

In its sample, this clonotype was seen a few times. A much larger clone lies a single base off, so this may be a read error. The V and J genes are TRBV9 and TRBJ1-4; D gene ambiguous. CDR3 length: 16 residues. Germline assignment: CDR1 SGDLS and CDR2 YYNGEE. The CDR3 bases are TGTGCCAGCAGCGTAGGGGGAGTTCGGAGAAATGAAACACTGTTTTTT. It is translated as CASSVGGVRRNETLFF. The full variable domain, with the rest looked up from reference TRBV9 and TRBJ1-4, is DSGVTQTPKHLITATGQRVTLRCSPRSGDLSVYWYQQSLDQGLQFLIQYYNGEERAKGNILERFSAQQFPDLHSELNLSSLELGDSALYFCASSVGGVRRNETLFFGSGTQLSVL.

The sample holds many counts of this clonotype. The chain couples TRBV11-3 to TRBJ2-1; D remains ambiguous. V was cut by 4 bases and J by 4 bases, with 8 bases left in between. The CDR3 consists of 13 residues. Germline CDR1 SGHNT, CDR2 YENEEA. This CDR3 reads CASSYTVYNEQFF. As DNA, the CDR3 is TGTGCCAGCAGCTATACAGTTTACAATGAGCAGTTCTTC.

In regard to this clonotype: With a much larger clone just one base away, this may be a read error. The chain uses TRBV20-1 and TRBJ1-2; possible D gene TRBD1, 5 bases. In germline, CDR1 is DFQATT, CDR2 SNEGSKA (reference sequence). CDR3 length equals 13 residues. This CDR3 reads CSAIDREDYGHTF. The CDR3 DNA follows: TGCAGTGCTATTGACAGAGAAGACTATGGCCACACCTTC.

This clonotype has only a few counts. One base away lies a much larger clone, so this may be a sequencing read error. The chain uses TRBV5-8 and TRBJ2-1; no clear D gene. The V end was cut by 4 bases, the J end by 9 bases, with 11 bases between. Germline assignment: CDR1 SGHTS and CDR2 YDEGEE. The CDR3 has 12 residues. CDR3 sequence (DNA): TGTGCCAGCAGCCCCGTTTGGACTGAGCAGTTCTTC. Protein sequence: CASSPVWTEQFF.

The sample holds many counts of this clonotype. V and J are TRBV24-1 and TRBJ2-3; D may be TRBD1 or TRBD2 (5 bases each). The V end was cut by 5 bases, the J end by 4 bases, with 15 bases between. CDR3 length: 15 amino acids. In germline, CDR1 is KGHDR, CDR2 SFDVKD. The CDR3 region has the DNA TGTGCCACCAGTGGTACGGGGACGAGTCCAGATACGCAGTATTTT. The encoded protein is CATSGTGTSPDTQYF.